These 6 T cell receptor beta chains were sequenced from one sample in a study of cytomegalovirus exposure and HLA in healthy donors. The PCR contained 60 Vbeta and 13 Jbeta primers. Repertoires were generated with immunoSEQ multiplex PCR, while TCRdb's copy carries only in-frame clones and drops some. The data hold around 90,000 clones, with roughly three quarters observed a single time. The sample taken for sequencing was PBMCs. Receptors originate from a male donor in good health and CMV-seropositive.

The V gene is TRBV5-4, the J gene TRBJ2-7; TRBD2 matches at 14 bases. The CDR3 covers 18 residues. Trimming removed 1 base from V and 1 base from J; junction bases left unmatched: 7. CDR1 SGHNT and CDR2 YYREEE come from the germline V gene (reference sequence). CDR3 sequence (DNA): TGTGCCAGCAGCTTGAAGGGACTAGCGGGGGCCGCATCCTACGAGCAGTACTTC. Amino acids: CASSLKGLAGAASYEQYF.

The chain links TRBV6-6 to TRBJ2-5; 8 nucleotides line up with TRBD1. CDR1 is MNHNY, CDR2 SVGAGI, per germline (reference sequence). With V trimmed by 5 bases and J by 3 bases, 8 bases remained unmatched. The CDR3 has 15 residues. The CDR3 here is CASSHRGSIEETQYF. CDR3 nucleotide sequence: TGTGCCAGCAGTCACAGGGGGAGTATTGAAGAGACCCAGTACTTC.

This clone was recorded once. V and J are TRBV18 and TRBJ1-1; D possibly corresponds to TRBD1 (5 bases). Germline CDR1 and CDR2: KGHSH and LQKENI. V was cut by 4 bases and J by 8 bases, with 14 bases left in between. CDR3 size: 13 residues. CDR3 in DNA: TGTGCCAGCTCACTAGATTACAGGACGGAAGCTTTCTTT. It translates to CASSLDYRTEAFF.

The table lists this clone with a count of one. CDR3 amino acids: CASSPSRARTDTQYF. The CDR3 region has the DNA TGCGCCAGCAGCCCCTCCAGGGCGAGGACAGATACGCAGTATTTT. This chain connects TRBV4-3 to TRBJ2-3; possibly TRBD1 for D (5 bases). The CDR3 has 15 amino acids. Germline CDR1 and CDR2: LGHNA and YSLEER. Between the trimmed V and J ends, which lost 4 bases and 3 bases, there was a span of 14 bases.

The chain links TRBV9 to TRBJ2-7; no definite D call. The CDR3 covers 14 residues. The V and J ends lost 4 bases and 4 bases respectively, with 15 bases between them. Germline CDR1 reads SGDLS; CDR2 reads YYNGEE. CDR3 coding DNA: TGTGCCAGCAGCCTCAGCGAGCGTGGGTACGAGCAGTACTTC. This translates into CASSLSERGYEQYF.

The genes are TRBV30 and TRBJ1-4; TRBD1 might be the D (5 bases). The V gene lost 4 bases and the J gene lost 8 bases, with 14 bases spanning the gap. Per the germline V gene, CDR1 is GTSNPN and CDR2 is SVGIG (reference sequence). The CDR3 is 13 residues long. CDR3 protein: CAWNPRDLEKLFF. CDR3 nucleotide sequence: TGTGCCTGGAATCCCAGGGATCTAGAAAAACTGTTTTTT.